Listed below are T cell receptor beta chains from one sample, sequenced in a study of shared clonotypes between healthy human individuals. Method: immunoSEQ multiplex PCR; TCRdb's copy keeps in-frame clones and lacks some. The top ten clones hold 0.85% to 1.3% of a sample with about 2 million clones, roughly 94% of them seen once. Material: naive CD8+ T cells sorted from blood. These receptor sequences come from a young man in good health. Each CDR3 is given with its conserved first and last residue. A D gene is named only where the DNA matches it firmly. Size is stated for part of the rows, as once, few or many counts, or as a class when the clone is expanded.

clone_size d_call j_call v_call cdr3_aa cdr3_nt
NA NA TRBJ2-7 TRBV7-6 CASSLFEAGSYEQYF TGTGCCAGCAGCTTATTCGAGGCAGGGTCCTACGAGCAGTACTTC
NA NA TRBJ1-6 TRBV25-1 CASSEGLTWHSPLHF TGTGCCAGCAGTGAGGGACTAACGTGGCATTCACCCCTCCACTTT
NA TRBD1 TRBJ2-7 TRBV27 CASSLTGAYEQYF TGTGCCAGCAGTCTCACAGGGGCCTACGAGCAGTACTTC
NA TRBD1 TRBJ1-5 TRBV28 CASSFEGASNQPQHF TGTGCCAGCAGTTTCGAGGGGGCGAGCAATCAGCCCCAGCATTTT
NA NA TRBJ2-5 TRBV7-9 CASSLEREETQYF TGTGCCAGCAGCTTAGAACGGGAAGAGACCCAGTACTTC
NA NA TRBJ2-7 TRBV14 CASSQDVTPYEQYF TGTGCCAGCAGCCAAGATGTAACACCCTACGAGCAGTACTTC
NA TRBD2 TRBJ2-3 TRBV7-9 CASSLAPLAGVTDTQYF TGTGCCAGCAGCTTAGCCCCCCTAGCGGGAGTGACAGATACGCAGTATTTT
NA NA TRBJ2-2 TRBV28 CASSLRWDTGELFF TGTGCCAGCAGTTTGAGGTGGGATACCGGGGAGCTGTTTTTT
NA NA TRBJ1-2 TRBV6-6 CASSPIRRDGYTF TGTGCCAGCAGTCCGATTCGGAGGGATGGCTACACCTTC
NA TRBD1 TRBJ2-7 TRBV27 CASSLGRQGIYEQYF TGTGCCAGCAGTTTGGGGAGACAGGGGATCTACGAGCAGTACTTC
NA TRBD1 TRBJ2-7 TRBV13 CASSPGQVSYEQYF TGTGCCAGCAGCCCGGGACAGGTCTCCTACGAGCAGTACTTC
NA TRBD2 TRBJ2-3 TRBV11-2 CASSLVVEREGPYTDTQYF TGTGCCAGCAGCTTAGTAGTAGAGCGGGAGGGCCCTTATACAGATACGCAGTATTTT
NA NA TRBJ1-1 TRBV14 CASRETGTGQTEAFF TGTGCCAGCCGTGAAACCGGGACTGGACAAACTGAAGCTTTCTTT
NA TRBD2 TRBJ2-3 TRBV7-9 CASTAGEEELPFVDTQYF TGTGCCAGCACCGCGGGGGAGGAAGAACTACCCTTCGTGGATACGCAGTATTTT
once NA TRBJ2-2 TRBV30 CAWSVGGPGELFF TGTGCCTGGAGTGTCGGAGGGCCCGGGGAGCTGTTTTTT
NA TRBD1 TRBJ1-1 TRBV25-1 CASSSQGADTEAFF TGTGCCAGCAGTTCCCAGGGGGCAGACACTGAAGCTTTCTTT
few TRBD1 TRBJ1-2 TRBV30 CAWSWEDRGYGYTF TGTGCCTGGAGTTGGGAGGACAGGGGCTATGGCTACACCTTC
NA NA TRBJ2-5 TRBV11-2 CASSLLAGSLSQETQYF TGTGCCAGCAGCTTGCTAGCCGGCTCCCTCTCCCAAGAGACCCAGTACTTC
NA NA TRBJ2-5 TRBV6-1 CASRYTVEYF TGTGCCAGCAGATACACCGTGGAGTACTTC
NA TRBD1 TRBJ1-2 TRBV7-3 CASSVGQGLKDGYTF TGTGCCAGCAGCGTCGGACAGGGGTTGAAGGATGGCTACACCTTC
NA TRBD2 TRBJ2-1 TRBV13 CASSALAGGYNEQFF TGTGCCAGCAGCGCCCTAGCGGGGGGTTACAATGAGCAGTTCTTC
NA NA TRBJ1-1 TRBV14 CASSPVGYGWYTEAFF TGTGCCAGCAGCCCCGTTGGGTACGGATGGTACACTGAAGCTTTCTTT
NA NA TRBJ2-7 TRBV5-6 CASSLGSSYEQYF TGTGCCAGCAGCTTGGGTTCTTCCTACGAGCAGTACTTC
NA NA TRBJ2-7 TRBV30 CAWSVVGYEQYF TGTGCCTGGAGTGTAGTGGGGTACGAGCAGTACTTC
NA NA TRBJ1-4 TRBV29-1 CSVVGFVAGNEKLFF TGCAGCGTTGTGGGCTTTGTGGCAGGGAATGAAAAACTGTTTTTT
NA NA TRBJ2-5 TRBV2 CASSEARTHYETQYF TGTGCCAGCAGTGAAGCTAGAACCCATTATGAGACCCAGTACTTC
few NA TRBJ1-1 TRBV13 CASSLGGPGNTEAFF TGTGCCAGCAGCTTAGGGGGGCCAGGAAACACTGAAGCTTTCTTT
NA TRBD1 TRBJ2-5 TRBV4-1 CASSQLDRRDETQYF TGCGCCAGCAGCCAACTGGACAGGAGAGATGAGACCCAGTACTTC
NA TRBD2 TRBJ2-3 TRBV5-8 CAGSLVILAGVSTDTQYF TGTGCCGGCAGCTTGGTCATTTTAGCGGGAGTTTCCACAGACACGCAGTATTTT
NA NA TRBJ2-2 TRBV6-5 CASSYGSGTGELFF TGTGCCAGCAGTTACGGCTCGGGGACCGGGGAGCTGTTTTTT
NA TRBD1 TRBJ2-3 TRBV27 CASSPLLQGIGTDTQYF TGTGCCAGCAGTCCCCTCCTACAGGGGATCGGCACAGATACGCAGTATTTT
NA TRBD2 TRBJ2-1 TRBV15 CATSRDLGGGREQFF TGTGCCACCAGCAGAGATTTAGGCGGGGGAAGAGAGCAGTTCTTC